Sequencing of this T cell receptor beta chain was carried out in a study of CD8+CD57+ T cells in acquired aplastic anemia. Study in general: Sorting CD4+ and CD8+ cells gave DNA averaging about 3.3 ug.

Patients selected for sequencing had displayed CD8+CD57+ cell expansion by flow cytometry. Every one of the patients had aplastic anemia (severe, acquired). On this clonotype: The antigen remains undetermined.

Whole-study findings and limits: Patients and controls were not found to differ significantly in CD8+ Simpson's diversity.

TCR beta VDJ and CDR3 were profiled, and genomic DNA was the template. TCRdb ran MiXCR on the reads and lists one entry per CDR3 protein. The sample shows over 250,000 distinct CDR3 sequences, 56% of them seen only once. CDR1 is SNHLY and CDR2 is FYNNEI in the germline V gene. V gave up 3 bases and J gave up 7 bases, with 9 bases separating them. The CDR3 totals 12 residues. The genes are TRBV2 and TRBJ1-2; the D is unclear. This clonotype was sampled from a human donor with aplastic anemia. Sequenced material: sorted CD4+, CD8+, or CD8+CD57+ T cells (not recorded which) from PBMCs. The CDR3: CASSDRLGGYTF. DNA for the CDR3: TGTGCCAGCAGTGACAGACTCGGTGGCTACACCTTC.